The rows below give T cell receptor beta chains drawn from one sample of a study of blood T cell repertoires in COVID-19. This table comes from immunoSEQ multiplex PCR, and its TCRdb copy is limited to in-frame clones, with some not included. The data hold a few hundred thousand clones, with more than 70% observed a single time. The sequenced sample consisted of peripheral blood. These receptors originate from a woman older than 75 with acute or convalescent COVID-19. Both conserved end residues are part of each CDR3. A D gene is named only where the DNA matches it firmly. The listing skips clone size in some rows; elsewhere it reads once, few, many or a size class.

j_call v_call d_call clone_size cdr3_aa cdr3_nt
TRBJ2-1 TRBV6-5 TRBD1 - CASRWDSSYNEQFF TGTGCCAGCAGGTGGGACAGCAGTTACAATGAGCAGTTCTTC
TRBJ2-3 TRBV24-1 TRBD2 few CATSAPSGGAVDTQYF TGTGCCACCAGTGCCCCTAGCGGGGGGGCCGTAGATACGCAGTATTTT
TRBJ2-2 TRBV4-2 TRBD1 - CASSQDLSTGGSQNTGELFF TGTGCCAGCAGCCAAGATCTGTCGACAGGGGGCAGTCAGAACACCGGGGAGCTGTTTTTT
TRBJ2-2 TRBV9 - - CASSVGENRATGELFF TGTGCCAGCAGCGTAGGAGAGAACAGGGCCACCGGGGAGCTGTTTTTT
TRBJ2-2 TRBV9 TRBD2 - CASSVRAGGLNTGELFF TGTGCCAGCAGCGTAAGGGCGGGGGGCTTAAACACCGGGGAGCTGTTTTTT
TRBJ1-1 TRBV7-2 - - CASSSLSGAAFF TGTGCCAGCAGCTCTCTGAGTGGTGCGGCTTTCTTT
TRBJ2-5 TRBV3-1/TRBV3-2 TRBD1 - CASSHRTGQGETQYF TGTGCCAGCAGCCACCGGACAGGGCAGGGAGAGACCCAGTACTTC
TRBJ1-2 TRBV28 TRBD1 - CASSRPGQYGYTF TGTGCCAGCAGCCGCCCGGGACAGTATGGCTACACCTTC
TRBJ2-1 TRBV14 - once CASSLSHEQFF TGTGCCAGCAGTCTATCCCATGAGCAGTTCTTC
TRBJ2-2 TRBV14 - - CASSPPFGIGTGELFF TGTGCCAGCAGCCCCCCGTTCGGTATTGGCACCGGGGAGCTGTTTTTT
TRBJ2-1 TRBV29-1 - - CSATKTGRLTSYNEQFF TGCAGCGCCACCAAGACAGGTAGATTAACCTCCTACAATGAGCAGTTCTTC
TRBJ1-1 TRBV28 - - CASSLWGRGNTEAFF TGTGCCAGCAGTTTATGGGGAAGGGGGAACACTGAAGCTTTCTTT
TRBJ1-2 TRBV4-2 - - CASSQDRWAAGYTF TGTGCCAGCAGCCAAGATAGATGGGCCGCCGGCTACACCTTC
TRBJ2-7 TRBV7-2 - - CASSLSGVMGAYEQYF TGTGCCAGCAGCTTAAGTGGGGTCATGGGAGCCTACGAGCAGTACTTC
TRBJ1-2 TRBV6-5 TRBD1 - CASSPSGGGYGYTF TGTGCCAGCAGTCCTTCAGGGGGCGGCTATGGCTACACCTTC
TRBJ1-1 TRBV6-2/TRBV6-3 - - CASSYSGDSEAFF TGTGCCAGCAGTTACTCAGGAGATTCCGAAGCTTTCTTT
TRBJ2-2 TRBV5-1 TRBD2 - CASSLSGGDTGELFF TGCGCCAGCAGCTTGAGCGGGGGAGACACCGGGGAGCTGTTTTTT
TRBJ2-7 TRBV7-3 - - CASSSTASSYEQYF TGTGCCAGCAGCTCGACTGCCAGCTCCTACGAGCAGTACTTC
TRBJ1-5 TRBV19 - - CASSTTANSNQPQHF TGTGCCAGTAGTACGACAGCTAATAGCAATCAGCCCCAGCATTTT
TRBJ2-7 TRBV11-2 - - CASSLGTVREQYF TGTGCCAGCAGCTTAGGGACAGTTCGCGAGCAGTACTTC
TRBJ1-4 TRBV9 - - CASSLQGSQFNEKLFF TGTGCCAGCAGCTTACAGGGATCCCAATTTAATGAAAAACTGTTTTTT
TRBJ1-1 TRBV18 TRBD1 - CASSPGTATEAFF TGTGCCAGCTCCCCCGGGACAGCCACTGAAGCTTTCTTT
TRBJ1-3 TRBV7-9 - - CASSSLSARGTNTIYF TGTGCCAGCAGCTCCTTATCAGCACGGGGTACAAACACCATATATTTT
TRBJ1-1 TRBV25-1 TRBD1 - CASSSSRGDTEAFF TGTGCCAGCAGTTCTAGCAGGGGGGACACTGAAGCTTTCTTT
TRBJ2-1 TRBV19 - - CASTNWGEDNEQFF TGTGCCAGTACAAACTGGGGAGAAGACAATGAGCAGTTCTTC
TRBJ1-3 TRBV4-1 TRBD1 - CASSQGTGSGNTIYF TGCGCCAGCAGCCAGGGGACAGGCTCTGGAAACACCATATATTTT
TRBJ2-1 TRBV29-1 TRBD2 - CSVGRAGTYNEQFF TGCAGCGTTGGAAGAGCGGGGACCTACAATGAGCAGTTCTTC
TRBJ1-6 TRBV12-3/TRBV12-4 TRBD1 - CATTTGGGSPLHF TGTGCCACCACGACAGGGGGCGGTTCACCCCTCCACTTT
TRBJ1-1 TRBV27 - - CASSLSPATVNTEAFF TGTGCCAGCAGTTTAAGCCCTGCTACGGTGAACACTGAAGCTTTCTTT
TRBJ2-7 TRBV5-1 TRBD1 - CASSLGQGSYEQYF TGCGCCAGCAGCCTAGGACAGGGCTCCTACGAGCAGTACTTC
TRBJ1-5 TRBV6-6 TRBD1 - CASSLRQGKPQHF TGTGCCAGCAGTTTGCGACAGGGGAAGCCCCAGCATTTT
TRBJ1-5 TRBV7-2 TRBD1 - CASRPRGDRGGSNQPQHF TGTGCCAGCAGACCGCGGGGGGACAGGGGAGGGAGCAATCAGCCCCAGCATTTT
TRBJ2-3 TRBV5-1 TRBD1 - CASGLGGPDTQYF TGCGCCAGCGGGTTAGGGGGCCCAGATACGCAGTATTTT
TRBJ1-5 TRBV7-2 - - CASSLNPGQSQPQHF TGTGCCAGCAGCTTAAACCCTGGACAGTCTCAGCCCCAGCATTTT
TRBJ1-2 TRBV3-1/TRBV3-2 - - CASSNQGTYGYTF TGTGCCAGCAGCAACCAGGGAACCTATGGCTACACCTTC
TRBJ1-2 TRBV4-3 - - CASSQTGRENYGYTF TGCGCCAGCAGCCAAACTGGACGGGAAAACTATGGCTACACCTTC
TRBJ1-5 TRBV11-2 - once CASSFGGDQPQHF TGTGCCAGCAGCTTCGGGGGAGATCAGCCCCAGCATTTT
TRBJ2-5 TRBV30 - - CAWSVQVQETQYF TGTGCCTGGAGTGTACAGGTTCAAGAGACCCAGTACTTC
TRBJ1-5 TRBV6-9 - - CASSLGAGGNQPQHF TGTGCCAGCAGTTTGGGGGCAGGTGGGAATCAGCCCCAGCATTTT
TRBJ2-2 TRBV5-1 - - CASSLRRAGMNTGELFF TGCGCCAGCAGCTTACGCAGGGCGGGAATGAACACCGGGGAGCTGTTTTTT
TRBJ2-7 TRBV5-1 - - CASSPDQGNEQYF TGCGCCAGCAGCCCCGATCAGGGGAACGAGCAGTACTTC
TRBJ1-2 TRBV20-1 - - CSATGHQGYTF TGCAGTGCTACGGGACATCAAGGCTACACCTTC
TRBJ2-3 TRBV9 TRBD2 - CASSVGTRGTDTQYF TGTGCCAGCAGCGTTGGGACTAGAGGGACAGATACGCAGTATTTT
TRBJ1-2 TRBV28 - few CASSFVRDNGYTF TGTGCCAGCAGTTTCGTGAGGGATAACGGCTACACCTTC
TRBJ2-7 TRBV29-1 - - CSVEGTTYEQYF TGCAGCGTTGAAGGGACTACCTACGAGCAGTACTTC